This TCR beta chain was obtained from a study of blood T cell dynamics during melanoma immunotherapy (dated by TCRdb to 2018 to 2021). Regarding the study in general: Patients with metastatic melanoma were treated with first-line pembrolizumab or nivolumab plus ipilimumab as standard of care in the United Kingdom. Consecutive patients formed a training cohort, and a further independent group of patients from the same centre was pooled into an external validation set. To find early correlates of response, the study profiled the peripheral T cell receptor repertoires of patients with metastatic melanoma both before and after one cycle of checkpoint inhibitor therapy. What the authors observed across the whole study: Patients who later achieved disease control showed a bifurcated PBMC repertoire reorganization at W3, with increased clonality or increased diversity, unlike progressors. The relatively small sample size was recognized as a factor that could limit how well the results generalize. Whether the T cell clones driving repertoire changes were melanoma-specific or reflected general immune activation could not be determined in the study.

A fixed 350 ng of DNA was loaded for every bulk PBMC sample. TCR beta CDR3 sequences were amplified from genomic DNA using the immunoSEQ TCRb Assay kit according to manufacturer instructions. The KAPA Library Quantification Kit for Illumina platforms was used to quantify pooled libraries by qPCR. Pooled libraries were clustered at about 0.55-1.2 pM and sequenced on an Illumina NextSeq 500. Per the source publication's procedure: The TCR data were analyzed using immunoSEQ ANALYZER and the R LymphoSeq package. A rearrangement efficiency score was calculated as productive divided by the sum of productive and non-productive CDR3 sequences. Clonality was measured with the Gini coefficient and diversity with the Renyi index at alpha=1, and both measures were compared pairwise between timepoints within each patient. In LymphoSeq, clonal relatedness was computed with an edit distance of 3 and repertoire similarity was computed with the Bhattacharyya coefficient. To classify response, a linear discriminant analysis based on week-3 changes in clonality and diversity was built with the R MASS and caret packages. TCRdb limited this immuneACCESS table to in-frame rearrangements with V and J called. A share of clones is missing; checked studies link under half to unresolved V genes, and the rest is unexplained. The V and J calls and clone size are taken from that table; D and trimming were inferred from the DNA. In this sample the table shows thousands of clones, 65% to 90% of which occur a single time. Clones ranked in the top ten supply around 1% of the sample.

In the paper's terms, the time point label means: week 3, after first cycle of checkpoint inhibitor. Blood samples were collected before treatment (T0) and at week 3 (W3), after the first cycle of checkpoint blockade. Except for two patients with rapid clinical progression, response was assessed 12 weeks after the first infusion by RECIST 1.1; disease control meant complete response, partial response or stable disease. Patients were not eligible if they had prior systemic cancer treatment, concomitant immunosuppressant therapy or synchronous other active malignancies. Both bulk PBMC and plasma cell-free DNA were sequenced for TCR beta so that circulating cells and T cell turnover could be tracked. Lymphoprep and SepMate tubes were used to isolate PBMC from blood, and red cell lysis was then performed. QIAamp DNA Blood Mini kits were used to extract DNA from PBMC and from sorted T cell subsets. This clone was seen more than once but under ten times. The antigen this receptor binds is unknown. Within one base of it there is no much larger clone, and no base qualities were kept.

From cysteine to phenylalanine, the CDR3 is 13 amino acids long. Only CDR3 DNA remains: 39 bases, in frame from the first base. V is pared back by 2 bases and J by 3 bases, with 7 bases lying between the germline termini. CDR1 and CDR2 were assigned from the germline V gene as KGHSH and LQKENI. Recombination linked TRBV18 to TRBJ1-1; the D gene is perhaps TRBD1, from 5 matching bases. The specimen was blood, collected from a patient treated with checkpoint blockade. This clonotype originated in a human donor with melanoma. The sequence in DNA is TGTGCCAGCTCACCAGGGGCAGACACTGAAGCTTTCTTT. It specifies CASSPGADTEAFF.